Listed here is a single T cell receptor beta chain. What it binds is not known. In nominal health when sampled, donors likely had unrecorded immune exposures nonetheless. The data were obtained in a study of cytomegalovirus exposure and HLA in healthy donors. Across the study: In terms of ancestry, the Caucasian-associated cluster contained about 81% of the roughly 400 genotyped donors.

In the PCR, 60 Vbeta and 13 Jbeta primers were used. Generated by immunoSEQ multiplex PCR, the TCRdb table keeps only in-frame clones and is missing some. The sample totals about 200,000 clones. CDR3 size: 15 residues. In germline, CDR1 is LNHNV, CDR2 YYDKDF (reference sequence). V lost 3 bases to trimming and J lost 2 bases, with 13 bases between them. Findings and caveats of the study: The investigators catalogued 150 to 200 TCR beta chains as cytomegalovirus-associated.

This chain uses TRBV15 with TRBJ1-2; a weak D match, TRBD1 (5 bases). The clonotype originates from a girl aged 2 to 10 in good health and CMV-seropositive. Sequencing was done on a sample of PBMCs. CDR3 coding DNA: TGTGCCACCAGCAGGGACATCAGACAGAACTATGGCTACACCTTC. Translated: CATSRDIRQNYGYTF.